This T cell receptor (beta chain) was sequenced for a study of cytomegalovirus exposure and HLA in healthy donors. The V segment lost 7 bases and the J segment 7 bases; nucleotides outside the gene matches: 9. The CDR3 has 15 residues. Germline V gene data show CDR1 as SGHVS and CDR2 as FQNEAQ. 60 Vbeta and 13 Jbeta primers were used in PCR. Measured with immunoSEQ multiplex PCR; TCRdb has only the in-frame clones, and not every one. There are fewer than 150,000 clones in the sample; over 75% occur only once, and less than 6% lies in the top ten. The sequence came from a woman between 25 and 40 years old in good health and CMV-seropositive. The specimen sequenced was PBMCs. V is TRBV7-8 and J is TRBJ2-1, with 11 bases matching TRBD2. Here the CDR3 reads CASTRGLAGGNEQFF. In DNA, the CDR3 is TGTGCCAGCACCCGGGGTCTAGCGGGAGGTAATGAGCAGTTCTTC.